The present entry profiles one TCR beta chain with its context. Trimming left V 2 bases short and J 5 bases short, with 12 bases between. From germline, CDR1 is SGHTA and CDR2 FQGNSA. CDR3 length: 14 amino acids. The data belong to a study of cytomegalovirus exposure and HLA in healthy donors. Profiled with immunoSEQ multiplex PCR; TCRdb holds only in-frame clones, not every one. The table shows some 90,000 clones, with around 88% occurring only once. The chain is built from TRBV7-2 and TRBJ1-1; D is unresolved. This receptor was identified in a woman aged 25 to 45 in good health and CMV-seronegative. The material sequenced was PBMCs. The CDR3 DNA reads as TGTGCCAGCAGCTTATTTAACGGACTGACTGAAGCTTTCTTT. It specifies CASSLFNGLTEAFF.